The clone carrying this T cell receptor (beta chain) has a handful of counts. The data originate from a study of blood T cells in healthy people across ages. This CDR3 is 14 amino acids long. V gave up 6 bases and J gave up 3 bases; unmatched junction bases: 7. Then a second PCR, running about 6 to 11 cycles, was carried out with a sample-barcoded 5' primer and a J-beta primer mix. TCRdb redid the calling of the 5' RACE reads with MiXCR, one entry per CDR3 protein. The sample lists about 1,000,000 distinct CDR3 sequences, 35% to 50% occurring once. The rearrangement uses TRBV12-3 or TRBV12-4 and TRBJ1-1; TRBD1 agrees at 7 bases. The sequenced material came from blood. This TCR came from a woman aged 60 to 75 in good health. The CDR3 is CASSRSGGDTEAFF. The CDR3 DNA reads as TGTGCCAGCAGCAGATCAGGGGGGGACACTGAAGCTTTCTTT.